The clone carrying this T cell receptor beta chain was counted between two and nine times. Its antigen is currently unknown. Using RNA transcripts as the source, TCR beta CDR3 regions were amplified. A set of HTBI primers served as the primers for a first-round RT-PCR of the TCR CDR3. TCRdb ran MiXCR on the multiplex PCR reads and lists one entry per CDR3 protein. This table holds a few hundred thousand distinct CDR3 sequences, roughly 50% found once. This record comes from a study of T cells in Graves' hyperthyroidism and ophthalmopathy. Researchers defined stable Graves' hyperthyroidism as no ophthalmopathy progression within 18 months. The study excluded patients with uncontrolled infection, other autoimmune disease, pregnancy or lactation. Germline values: CDR1 SGHRS, CDR2 YFSETQ. The CDR3 runs to 15 residues. Between the trimmed V and J ends, which lost 2 bases and 4 bases, there was a span of 15 bases.

Study results and limitations: Ophthalmopathy got predicted by the model a median 6.5 months before its onset. Among clonotypes expanded in thyroid above 0.001, most were also found in blood.

The sequence was collected from a woman between 18 and 30 years old with Graves' hyperthyroidism. The specimen sequenced was peripheral blood or thyroid tissue (not recorded which). The chain combines TRBV5-1 with TRBJ1-2, with D perhaps matching TRBD1 (6 bases). CDR3: CASSLGGQRTYGYTF. The DNA for the CDR3 is TGCGCCAGCAGCTTAGGTGGACAGCGGACCTATGGCTACACCTTC.